The following is a T cell receptor beta chain sequence with its context. The sample is drawn from a study of shared clonotypes between healthy human individuals. Germline values: CDR1 SGDLS, CDR2 YYNGEE. The CDR3 has 14 amino acids. The V gene lost 4 bases and the J gene lost 1 base, with 9 bases spanning the gap. Data came from immunoSEQ multiplex PCR; TCRdb stores just in-frame clones and leaves some out. The profile shows around 2,000,000 clones, about 92% of them singletons. As defined, naive CD8 cells were CD45RO-negative and positively selected for CCR7, with terminally differentiated effector memory CD45RA+ cells excluded.

The sequence was obtained from a young man in good health. Some clones in this sample may be carry-over from other donors' samples. Sequenced sample: naive CD8+ T cells from PBMCs. The V and J genes are TRBV9 and TRBJ1-3; D is undetermined. The CDR3 region has the DNA TGTGCCAGCAGCCCCCCAGATTCTGGAAACACCATATATTTT. Protein sequence: CASSPPDSGNTIYF. Drawing the rest from reference TRBV9 and TRBJ1-3, the complete variable domain is DSGVTQTPKHLITATGQRVTLRCSPRSGDLSVYWYQQSLDQGLQFLIQYYNGEERAKGNILERFSAQQFPDLHSELNLSSLELGDSALYFCASSPPDSGNTIYFGEGSWLTVV.